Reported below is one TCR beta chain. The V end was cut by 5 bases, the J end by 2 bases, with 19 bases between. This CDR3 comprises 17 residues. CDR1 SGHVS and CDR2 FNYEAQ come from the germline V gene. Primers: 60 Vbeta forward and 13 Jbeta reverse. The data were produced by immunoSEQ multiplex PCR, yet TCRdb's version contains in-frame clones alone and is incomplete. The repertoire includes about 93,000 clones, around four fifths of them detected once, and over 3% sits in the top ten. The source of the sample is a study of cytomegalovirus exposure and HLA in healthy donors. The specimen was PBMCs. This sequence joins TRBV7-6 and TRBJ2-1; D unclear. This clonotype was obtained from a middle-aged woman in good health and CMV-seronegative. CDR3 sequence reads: CASSREWVAAPYNEQFF. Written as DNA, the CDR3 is TGTGCCAGCAGCCGAGAGTGGGTGGCGGCCCCCTACAATGAGCAGTTCTTC.